This TCR beta chain was observed in a study of blood T cell repertoires in COVID-19. Methods used by the authors: Reference gene primers were amplified, and this amplification served to estimate nucleated cell counts. This table comes from immunoSEQ multiplex PCR, and its TCRdb copy is limited to in-frame clones, with some not included. That table supplies the V and J calls and clone size; D and trimming were determined from the DNA. The sample has 90,000 to 130,000 clones; around 68% are singletons. With 4 bases clipped from V and 5 bases from J, the junction kept 10 bases outside the gene matches. The germline CDR1 and CDR2 sequences are SGHNT and YYREEE (reference sequence). The CDR3 sequence is 17 residues long.

The chain recombines TRBV5-4 with TRBJ1-6; 9 bases fit TRBD1. Sequences were obtained from peripheral blood. This TCR came from a woman aged 60-70 years with acute or convalescent COVID-19. Written as DNA, the CDR3 is TGTGCCAGCAGCCAGGGACAGGGCCACCCTAATAATTCACCCCTCCACTTT. Its translation is CASSQGQGHPNNSPLHF.